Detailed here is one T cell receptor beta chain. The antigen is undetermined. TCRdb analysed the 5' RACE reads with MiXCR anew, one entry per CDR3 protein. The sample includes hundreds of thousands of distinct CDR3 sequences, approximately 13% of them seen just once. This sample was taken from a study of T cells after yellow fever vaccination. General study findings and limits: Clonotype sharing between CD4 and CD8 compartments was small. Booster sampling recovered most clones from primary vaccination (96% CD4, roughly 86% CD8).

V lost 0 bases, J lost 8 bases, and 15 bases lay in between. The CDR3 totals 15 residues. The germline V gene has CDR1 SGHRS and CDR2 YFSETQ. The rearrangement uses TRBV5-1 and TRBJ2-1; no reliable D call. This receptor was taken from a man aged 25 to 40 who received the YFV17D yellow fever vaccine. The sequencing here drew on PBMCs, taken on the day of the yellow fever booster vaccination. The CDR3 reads CASSLAGRSHHEQFF. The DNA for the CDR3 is TGCGCCAGCAGCTTGGCCGGAAGGTCCCACCATGAGCAGTTCTTC.